This T cell receptor beta chain was identified in a study of cytomegalovirus exposure and HLA in healthy donors. In germline, CDR1 is MNHEY, CDR2 SMNVEV (reference sequence). Trimming took off 3 bases at V and 5 bases at J, with 10 bases between the two ends. The CDR3 spans 13 residues. The PCR had 60 Vbeta and 13 Jbeta primers. Profiled with immunoSEQ multiplex PCR; TCRdb holds only in-frame clones, not every one. This sample has about 110,000 clones, with approximately 70% found just once. Sequencing used PBMCs. V and J are TRBV27 and TRBJ2-5, with TRBD1 as a possible D gene (6 bases). This receptor was taken from a man in his forties in good health and CMV-seropositive. This chain's CDR3 is CASSLAGDETQYF. CDR3 nucleotides: TGTGCCAGCAGTTTGGCAGGGGATGAGACCCAGTACTTC.